These 14 T cell receptor beta chains were sequenced from one sample in a study of blood T cell repertoires in COVID-19. The data were produced by immunoSEQ multiplex PCR, yet TCRdb's version contains in-frame clones alone and is incomplete. The sample carries hundreds of thousands of clones, more than 90% recorded once. The sequenced material came from PBMCs or T cells enriched from blood (not recorded which). The origin of the receptors is a man aged 60-69 years who had recovered from COVID-19.

This chain connects TRBV5-1 to TRBJ1-2, with 7 bases lining up with TRBD1. From germline, CDR1 is SGHRS and CDR2 YFSETQ. J was trimmed by 6 bases and V by 5 bases; bases with no gene match: 7. The CDR3 runs 13 residues. In DNA form, the CDR3 reads TGCGCCAGCAGTAAGGGGGCGGAGGATGGCTACACCTTC. The encoded protein is CASSKGAEDGYTF.

This clone came up once. The genes are TRBV30 and TRBJ2-5, with TRBD2 identical over 7 bases. This CDR3 is 13 amino acids long. The V gene's germline CDR1 is GTSNPN and CDR2 SVGIG (reference sequence). Trimming cost V 1 base and J 5 bases; bases outside gene matches: 4. CDR3 amino acids: CAWSGGGWETQYF. Here the CDR3 DNA reads TGTGCCTGGAGTGGCGGGGGATGGGAGACCCAGTACTTC.

The chain employs TRBV5-6 and TRBJ2-7; TRBD1 agrees at 7 bases. The CDR3 loop spans 14 amino acids. V was pared by 3 bases and J by 5 bases, with 8 bases of the junction left unmatched. Looked up from germline, CDR1 is SGHDT and CDR2 is YYEEEE. The CDR3 is CASSSQGPLDEQYF. In DNA form, the CDR3 reads TGTGCCAGCAGCTCACAGGGGCCCCTCGACGAGCAGTACTTC.

The chain is built from TRBV7-6 and TRBJ2-7; the D gene is possibly TRBD1 (6 bases). The CDR3 extends over 16 amino acids. V dropped 1 base and J dropped 4 bases, with 17 bases sitting between them. Germline lookup yields CDR1 SGHVS and CDR2 FNYEAQ. Here the CDR3 reads CASSLVSGASPYEQYF. The CDR3 DNA sequence: TGTGCCAGCAGCTTAGTGTCAGGGGCTTCTCCTTACGAGCAGTACTTC.

This clone was seen a single time. The V gene is TRBV29-1, the J gene TRBJ1-1, with 9 positions matching TRBD1. Germline V gives CDR1 SQVTM, CDR2 ANQGSEA. The CDR3 contains 14 residues. The J segment lost 6 bases and the V segment lost 6 bases, leaving 11 bases of the junction unmatched. The CDR3 loop is CSVRPGTGISEAFF. The DNA of the CDR3 is TGCAGCGTCAGACCTGGGACAGGGATTTCTGAAGCTTTCTTT.

This clone was seen a single time. The chain employs TRBV7-8 and TRBJ2-1; TRBD2 matches 11 bases. CDR3 size: 15 residues. CDR1 SGHVS and CDR2 FQNEAQ come from the germline V gene. The V and J ends lost 4 bases and 3 bases, in that order; junction bases with no gene match: 2. Here the CDR3 reads CASSYTSGGYNEQFF. Written as DNA, the CDR3 is TGTGCCAGCAGCTATACTAGCGGGGGCTACAATGAGCAGTTCTTC.

DNA of the CDR3: TGTGCCAGCACCTCCCAGGGTACGCAGTATTTT. It yields the protein CASTSQGTQYF. The genes are TRBV7-2 and TRBJ2-3; TRBD1 is a possible D gene (5 bases). V lost 7 bases, J lost 8 bases, and 10 bases lay in between. Germline V gives CDR1 SGHTA, CDR2 FQGNSA. The CDR3 is 11 amino acids.

This clone was found once. The rearrangement joins TRBV29-1 to TRBJ1-3, with D tentatively TRBD1 (5 bases). The CDR3 covers 13 residues. The germline CDR1 and CDR2 sequences are SQVTM and ANQGSEA. Trimming took off 6 bases at V and 0 bases at J, with 9 bases between the two ends. The CDR3 loop is CSVRGFSGNTIYF. The DNA for the CDR3 is TGCAGCGTAAGGGGATTCTCTGGAAACACCATATATTTT.

This sequence joins TRBV13 and TRBJ1-2; D may be TRBD1 (5 bases). Germline values: CDR1 PRHDT, CDR2 FYEKMQ (reference sequence). The CDR3 totals 16 residues. V lost 3 bases and J 4 bases, leaving 18 bases between the germline ends. The chain's CDR3 is CASSFNMREGSYGYTF. The CDR3 DNA reads TGTGCCAGCAGCTTTAATATGAGGGAGGGGAGCTATGGCTACACCTTC.

The chain is built from TRBV4-1 and TRBJ2-5; D is perhaps TRBD2 (7 bases). From germline, CDR1 is MGHRA and CDR2 YSYEKL. The V and J ends lost 4 bases and 4 bases respectively, with 13 bases between them. This CDR3 has 14 residues. The CDR3 spells CASSLLGGAETQYF. The CDR3 DNA reads TGCGCCAGCAGCCTCTTGGGGGGGGCAGAGACCCAGTACTTC.

This chain links TRBV6-5 with TRBJ2-7, with TRBD2 matching 7 bases. Germline V CDR1 and CDR2: MNHEY, SVGAGI. CDR3 length: 12 residues. V lost 6 bases and J lost 6; bases outside the gene matches: 5. DNA of the CDR3: TGTGCCAGCAGAACGGGACTACTCGAGCAGTACTTC. Translating it yields CASRTGLLEQYF.

The genes are TRBV4-1 and TRBJ2-7; perhaps TRBD1 as D (6 bases). Trimming left V 1 base short and J 2 bases short, with 9 bases between. Looked up from germline, CDR1 is MGHRA and CDR2 is YSYEKL. This CDR3 has 14 amino acids. The DNA for the CDR3 is TGCGCCAGCAGCCAAGTGGGGGCGACCTACGAGCAGTACTTC. Amino acid sequence: CASSQVGATYEQYF.

V usage is TRBV19 and J usage is TRBJ1-1, with TRBD1 matching 7 bases. CDR1 is LNHDA, CDR2 SQIVND, per germline (reference sequence). This CDR3 spans 14 amino acids. V lost 3 bases, J lost 4 bases, and 5 bases stayed unmatched. CDR3 in amino acids: CASSIWTGGTEAFF. CDR3 bases: TGTGCCAGTAGTATCTGGACAGGAGGCACTGAAGCTTTCTTT.

The V gene is TRBV19, the J gene TRBJ1-1; D is possibly TRBD1 (6 bases). The CDR3 is made up of 16 amino acids. The V gene lost 11 bases and the J gene lost 3 bases, with 25 bases spanning the gap. In germline, CDR1 is LNHDA, CDR2 SQIVND (reference sequence). Written as DNA, the CDR3 is TGTGCCTCCAGGACAGTTGGAGGTCGATCGGACACTGAAGCTTTCTTT. Protein sequence: CASRTVGGRSDTEAFF.